Only a few counts were recorded for the clone carrying this T cell receptor (beta chain). Its antigen is as yet unknown. This record belongs to a study of radiation and T cells in renal cell carcinoma. Findings of the study overall: Sampling covered only around 0.91 g of each tumor. Irradiated tumors held more dominant CDR3 motifs than control tumors.

V was pared by 2 bases and J by 4 bases, with 11 bases between. The CDR3 runs to 14 residues. Per germline, CDR1 MNHEY and CDR2 SVGAGI. The treatment here: treatment-naive control, cytoreductive nephrectomy. Control tumors came from treatment-naive patients without prior radiation. Measured with immunoSEQ multiplex PCR; TCRdb has only the in-frame clones, and not every one. There are approximately 5,000 clones in the sample; 68% occur only once, and around 28% lies in the top ten. The specimen was tumor tissue, collected from a patient whose treatment was nephrectomy without radiotherapy. This sequence joins TRBV6-5 and TRBJ1-1, with D perhaps TRBD1 (5 bases). This TCR was sampled from a human donor with renal cell carcinoma. The CDR3 protein is CASSYRQGGTEAFF. Here the CDR3 DNA reads TGTGCCAGCAGTTACCGGCAGGGAGGCACTGAAGCTTTCTTT.